This T cell receptor beta chain was sequenced in a study of blood T cell repertoires in COVID-19. The overall study: Sources were T cells, B-cell-depleted T cells, or PBMCs; the material itself was cDNA or gDNA.

Original methodology: Estimation of nucleated cell counts relied on the amplification of reference gene primers. Sequenced by immunoSEQ multiplex PCR; TCRdb stores in-frame clones only, minus some. V, J and clone size are those of that table, while D and trimming were read from the DNA. The sample yields fewer than 700,000 clones, 85% to 90% seen once. The CDR3 length is 14 residues. Germline V gene lookup returns CDR1 LGHDT and CDR2 YNNKEL (reference sequence). Trimming took 1 base from V and 4 from J, leaving 11 bases between them. The receptor was isolated from a woman aged 45-65 years with COVID-19, enrolled during active disease. The sample comprised peripheral blood. J is TRBJ2-7 and V is TRBV3-1 (or the pseudogene TRBV3-2); D perhaps matches TRBD1 (5 bases). CDR3 region: CASSQGGRAYEQYF. The CDR3 DNA reads as TGTGCCAGCAGCCAAGGGGGCAGGGCTTACGAGCAGTACTTC.